This T cell receptor (beta chain) was captured by sequencing in a study of blood T cell repertoires in COVID-19. Study as a whole: T cells, B-cell-depleted T cells, or PBMCs provided the cDNA or gDNA that served as material.

The CDR3 totals 14 residues. Trimming removed 4 bases from V and 3 bases from J; junction bases left unmatched: 5. The germline V gene has CDR1 SGHNT and CDR2 YYREEE (reference sequence). Sequenced by immunoSEQ multiplex PCR; TCRdb stores in-frame clones only, minus some. Of 200,000 to 250,000 clones in the sample, 84% were seen once. Only one count was recorded for this clone. The source is a human donor in a cohort sampled during active COVID-19. The sample taken for sequencing was peripheral blood. The chain joins TRBV5-4 to TRBJ2-7; 9 nucleotides match TRBD1. The CDR3 spells CASSAPGQGYEQYF. The DNA of the CDR3 is TGTGCCAGCAGCGCTCCGGGACAGGGCTACGAGCAGTACTTC. The whole variable domain, filled in from reference TRBV5-4 and TRBJ2-7, reads ETGVTQSPTHLIKTRGQQVTLRCSSQSGHNTVSWYQQALGQGPQFIFQYYREEENGRGNFPPRFSGLQFPNYSSELNVNALELDDSALYLCASSAPGQGYEQYFGPGTRLTVT.